Following are 20 T cell receptor beta chains from one sample sequenced in a study of T cells in Graves' hyperthyroidism and ophthalmopathy. Using RNA transcripts as the source, TCR beta CDR3 regions were amplified. Primed by the HTBI set, a first-round RT-PCR was run on the TCR CDR3. MiXCR, run by TCRdb on the multiplex PCR reads, gives a single entry per CDR3 protein. The sample shows 300,000 to 450,000 distinct CDR3 sequences, approximately 13% of them seen only once. The specimen sequenced was blood. The receptors come from a man younger than 45 with Graves' hyperthyroidism that later progressed to Graves' ophthalmopathy.

This clonotype was counted at least ten times. This chain joins TRBV30 and TRBJ1-2; TRBD1 might be the D (5 bases). Germline CDR1 is GTSNPN and CDR2 is SVGIG (reference sequence). The CDR3 sequence is 17 residues long. Trimming stripped 1 base from V and 4 bases from J, with 22 bases between. In DNA form, the CDR3 reads TGTGCCTGGAGTGCCCTTGGGGCAGCGAATTTTGTCTATGGCTACACCTTC. This codes for CAWSALGAANFVYGYTF.

V is TRBV27 and J is TRBJ1-2; 9 bases agree with TRBD1. J was trimmed by 4 bases and V by 4 bases; bases with no gene match: 4. The CDR3 has 14 residues. Germline lookup yields CDR1 MNHEY and CDR2 SMNVEV (reference sequence). The CDR3 bases are TGTGCCAGCAGTTGGGGGGGACAGGGCTATGGCTACACCTTC. Protein sequence: CASSWGGQGYGYTF.

The rearrangement links TRBV4-2 to TRBJ1-5; D gene ambiguous. Germline loops: CDR1 LGHNA, CDR2 YNFKEQ. V lost 2 bases and J lost 5, with 10 bases in between. The CDR3 sequence is 14 residues long. DNA of the CDR3: TGTGCCAGCAGCCAACCCCTAATGGATCAGCCCCAGCATTTT. This encodes CASSQPLMDQPQHF.

The sample holds a few counts of this clonotype. The genes are TRBV11-2 and TRBJ1-3; D is perhaps TRBD1 (6 bases). The CDR3 loop spans 15 amino acids. Germline CDR1 SGHAT, CDR2 FQNNGV. Between the trimmed V and J ends, which lost 1 base and 4 bases, there was a span of 11 bases. The CDR3 DNA is TGTGCCAGCAGCTTAGTTCGGGGGCTCGGAAACACCATATATTTT. It yields the protein CASSLVRGLGNTIYF.

There are a few counts of this clonotype. In DNA, the CDR3 is TGTGCCAGCAGTCTTTTGGGACCCAATGAAAAACTGTTTTTT. It is translated as CASSLLGPNEKLFF. The V gene is TRBV27, the J gene TRBJ1-4; weak D call: TRBD1 (5 bases). The CDR3 contains 14 residues. Germline V gene data show CDR1 as MNHEY and CDR2 as SMNVEV (reference sequence). The V gene lost 5 bases and the J gene lost 5 bases, with 12 bases spanning the gap.

The chain links TRBV6-5 to TRBJ2-7; TRBD1 agrees at 8 bases. Per the germline V gene, CDR1 is MNHEY and CDR2 is SVGAGI. Losses at the gene ends were 6 bases for V and 1 base for J; bases not matched to a gene: 11. The CDR3 has 16 amino acids. The CDR3 region has the DNA TGTGCCAGCAGCTATACCGGGACAGGTGGGTCCTACGAGCAGTACTTC. Its translation is CASSYTGTGGSYEQYF.

This clonotype appeared a single time. A clone one base away is much larger, so this may be a read error. This chain connects TRBV20-1 to TRBJ2-3; 7 positions agree with TRBD2. This CDR3 has 15 residues. Germline CDR1 is DFQATT and CDR2 is SNEGSKA (reference sequence). DNA for the CDR3: TGCAGTGCAAATCTACTAGCGCCAGGCACAGGTACGCAGTATTTT. Its protein product is CSANLLAPGTGTQYF.

In this sample, this clonotype turned up many times. The chain has TRBV7-9 and TRBJ1-1; a weak D match, TRBD1 (5 bases). Germline CDR1 reads SEHNR; CDR2 reads FQNEAQ (reference sequence). Trimming took 3 bases from V and 6 from J, leaving 14 bases between them. CDR3 length: 14 amino acids. CDR3 nucleotides: TGTGCCAGCAGCTTCGGAGGGGTGGACCCTGAAGCTTTCTTT. This encodes CASSFGGVDPEAFF.

Only a few counts were recorded for this clonotype. The rearrangement uses TRBV13 and TRBJ2-3; possibly TRBD1 for D (5 bases). Trimming took off 5 bases at V and 1 base at J, with 13 bases between the two ends. Germline V gene sequence: CDR1 PRHDT, CDR2 FYEKMQ (reference sequence). The CDR3 consists of 15 residues. The CDR3 nucleotides are TGTGCCAGCAGCGGCTTTAGGGGTGGCACAGATACGCAGTATTTT. This sequence encodes CASSGFRGGTDTQYF.

Regarding this clonotype: With a much larger clone just one base away, this may be a read error. The gene calls are TRBV12-3 or TRBV12-4 and TRBJ2-1, with D perhaps matching TRBD1 (5 bases). This CDR3 spans 12 amino acids. The DNA for the CDR3 is TGTGCCAGCAGTTTATCGGACAATGCGCAGTTCTTC. This translates into CASSLSDNAQFF.

This clonotype has at least ten counts. The chain combines TRBV7-9 with TRBJ2-3; 8 positions match TRBD1. Germline V CDR1 and CDR2: SEHNR, FQNEAQ (reference sequence). Trimming cost V 4 bases and J 4 bases; bases outside gene matches: 10. The CDR3 runs 16 residues. Here the CDR3 reads CASSSRSRGLPDTQYF. DNA of the CDR3: TGTGCCAGCAGCTCAAGGAGCAGGGGGCTCCCAGATACGCAGTATTTT.

In this sample, this clonotype turned up many times. The gene calls are TRBV20-1 and TRBJ2-5; D is perhaps TRBD1 or TRBD2 (5 bases each). Germline V gene lookup returns CDR1 DFQATT and CDR2 SNEGSKA (reference sequence). Trimming pared 5 bases from V and 5 bases from J, leaving 9 bases between. CDR3 length: 11 amino acids. Written as DNA, the CDR3 is TGCAGTGCTCGATGGGGGGAGACCCAGTACTTC. It encodes CSARWGETQYF.

This clonotype turned up a few times. J is TRBJ1-5 and V is TRBV5-1, with 7 nucleotides matching TRBD1. Germline V gene sequence: CDR1 SGHRS, CDR2 YFSETQ. CDR3 length: 15 residues. Trimming took 6 bases from V and 6 from J; bases not matched to a gene: 12. The CDR3 DNA reads as TGCGCCAGCACCATCCGAACAGGGGCGGGTCAGCCCCAGCATTTT. Its translation is CASTIRTGAGQPQHF.

This clonotype was detected only a few times. The chain links TRBV7-8 to TRBJ2-3; 7 nucleotides align to TRBD2. CDR1 and CDR2 from the germline V gene are SGHVS and FQNEAQ. The CDR3 consists of 17 residues. Trimming cost V 5 bases and J 5 bases; bases outside gene matches: 16. In nucleotides, the CDR3 is TGTGCCAGCAGCGTTGATGAAGCGGGGCCGGGAGGAGATACGCAGTATTTT. Amino acid sequence: CASSVDEAGPGGDTQYF.

This clonotype has a handful of counts. This sequence joins TRBV7-2 and TRBJ2-6, with 7 bases lining up with TRBD1. The CDR3 totals 19 residues. Germline assignment: CDR1 SGHTA and CDR2 FQGNSA. The trim removed 5 bases at V and 1 base at J, leaving 14 bases unmatched. CDR3 DNA: TGTGCCAGCAGCCTCCAACGAGGACAGGTACTTTCTGGGGCCAACGTCCTGACTTTC. Translating it yields CASSLQRGQVLSGANVLTF. The whole variable domain, filled in from reference TRBV7-2 and TRBJ2-6, reads GAGVSQSPSNKVTEKGKDVELRCDPISGHTALYWYRQSLGQGLEFLIYFQGNSAPDKSGLPSDRFSAERTGGSVSTLTIQRTQQEDSAVYLCASSLQRGQVLSGANVLTFGAGSRLTVL.

This clonotype was recorded many times. The chain combines TRBV10-3 with TRBJ1-5; TRBD1 might be the D (6 bases). The germline V and J ends were trimmed by 0 bases and 6 bases, with 9 bases remaining between them. CDR1 is ENHRY, CDR2 SYGVKD, per germline. The CDR3 runs 14 residues. The CDR3 DNA is TGTGCCATCAGTGAGTCAGGGGGGGCTCAGCCCCAGCATTTT. Its protein product is CAISESGGAQPQHF.

V is TRBV4-1 and J is TRBJ1-6; the match to TRBD1 covers 7 bases. This CDR3 region has 13 residues. The V and J ends lost 5 bases and 7 bases, in that order; junction bases with no gene match: 2. CDR1 is MGHRA, CDR2 YSYEKL, per germline. CDR3 sequence: CASSGQVNSPLHF. The CDR3 bases are TGCGCCAGCAGCGGACAGGTGAATTCACCCCTCCACTTT.

This clonotype has ten or more counts. This sequence joins TRBV7-3 and TRBJ2-3; 7 bases are a match to TRBD1. Germline V gives CDR1 SGHTA, CDR2 FQGTGA. The CDR3 is 16 amino acids. Trimming at V came to 5 bases and at J to 1 base, leaving 9 bases not matched to a gene. The CDR3 DNA sequence: TGTGCCAGCAGCCCTCGGGACAGATGGGGCACAGATACGCAGTATTTT. Amino acid sequence: CASSPRDRWGTDTQYF.

There are a few counts of this clonotype. In nucleotides, the CDR3 is TGCAGTGCTTCCTTACCGGGACGGATAAACACTGAAGCTTTCTTT. Protein sequence: CSASLPGRINTEAFF. V and J are TRBV20-1 and TRBJ1-1; a weak D match, TRBD1 (5 bases). CDR1 DFQATT and CDR2 SNEGSKA come from the germline V gene (reference sequence). The CDR3 contains 15 residues. Trimming removed 5 bases at V and 2 bases at J, with 18 bases between.

This clonotype was counted many times. CDR3 sequence reads: CASSDGPPRPNQETQYF. The DNA for the CDR3 is TGTGCCAGCAGTGATGGCCCCCCCAGGCCCAACCAAGAGACCCAGTACTTC. The gene calls are TRBV2 and TRBJ2-5; no clear D. The ends were cut back, 3 bases at V and 0 bases at J, with 17 bases in the middle. Germline V gives CDR1 SNHLY, CDR2 FYNNEI. The CDR3 runs to 17 residues. The full variable domain, rest sourced from reference TRBV2 and TRBJ2-5, is EPEVTQTPSHQVTQMGQEVILRCVPISNHLYFYWYRQILGQKVEFLVSFYNNEISEKSEIFDDQFSVERPDGSNFTLKIRSTKLEDSAMYFCASSDGPPRPNQETQYFGPGTRLLVL.